These T cell receptor beta chains were read from a single sample in a study of T cell responses to AZD1222 COVID-19 vaccine. The method was immunoSEQ multiplex PCR; TCRdb's version includes in-frame clones alone and lacks a portion of them. The sample shows approximately 99,000 clones, 70% to 90% of them seen only once. The specimen was peripheral blood, collected on day 0 of AZD1222 vaccination. The receptor source for this set is an adult in good health. Each CDR3 is given with its conserved first and last residue. The D gene is left open where the match is weak. Part of the rows lack a size; the others show once, few, many or a class for expanded clones.

>-|-|TRBV7-3|TRBJ1-4
CASNSGPRWEKLFF
TGTGCCAGCAACTCTGGTCCTCGGTGGGAAAAACTGTTTTTT
>-|-|TRBV7-9|TRBJ1-3
CASSVDPGNTIYF
TGTGCCAGCAGCGTGGACCCTGGAAACACCATATATTTT
>-|-|TRBV18|TRBJ1-3
CASSPPSGRGRTIYF
TGTGCCAGCTCACCACCTTCGGGTCGTGGGCGCACCATATATTTT
>-|TRBD2|TRBV5-1|TRBJ2-5
CASSKAGTSQETQYF
TGTGCCAGCAGCAAAGCCGGGACTAGCCAAGAGACCCAGTACTTC
>-|-|TRBV4-2|TRBJ1-2
CASSLNPQGRGYTF
TGTGCCAGCAGCCTCAACCCCCAGGGGCGTGGCTACACCTTC
>few|-|TRBV10-1|TRBJ2-3
CASGTPNICTDTQYF
TGCGCCAGCGGAACGCCGAACATTTGCACAGATACGCAGTATTTT
>-|-|TRBV2|TRBJ2-1
CANSVGLRNEQFF
TGTGCTAACAGTGTAGGACTTCGCAATGAGCAGTTCTTC
>-|-|TRBV9|TRBJ1-2
CASSQDMPSSDYGYTF
TGTGCCAGCAGCCAAGACATGCCAAGCTCCGACTATGGCTACACCTTC
>-|-|TRBV7-2|TRBJ2-3
CASSLVLQGPFVDTQYF
TGTGCCAGCAGCTTAGTACTTCAGGGACCCTTTGTGGATACGCAGTATTTT
>-|TRBD2|TRBV3-1/TRBV3-2|TRBJ2-3
CASSLRLAGAADTQYF
TGTGCCAGCAGCCTCCGACTAGCGGGAGCGGCAGATACGCAGTATTTT
>-|TRBD1|TRBV15|TRBJ1-5
CATSRVGNRGHQPQHF
TGTGCCACCAGCAGAGTTGGCAACAGGGGGCATCAGCCCCAGCATTTT
>-|TRBD2|TRBV9|TRBJ2-2
CASSPWGSGSSSGELFF
TGTGCCAGCAGCCCCTGGGGTAGCGGGAGTTCAAGCGGGGAGCTGTTTTTT
>-|TRBD1|TRBV19|TRBJ1-1
CASSTTGVNTEAFF
TGTGCCAGTAGTACGACAGGGGTGAACACTGAAGCTTTCTTT
>-|-|TRBV11-2|TRBJ1-1
CASSLEGRPNTEAFF
TGTGCCAGCAGCTTAGAGGGTCGGCCGAACACTGAAGCTTTCTTT
>-|-|TRBV6-5|TRBJ2-3
CASSYGSQGTDTQYF
TGTGCCAGCAGTTACGGAAGTCAAGGGACAGATACGCAGTATTTT
>-|-|TRBV9|TRBJ2-2
CASSVSTGRDTGELFF
TGTGCCAGCAGCGTTTCGACAGGGAGGGACACCGGGGAGCTGTTTTTT
>-|TRBD2|TRBV5-1|TRBJ2-7
CASSFRGGTYEQYF
TGCGCCAGCAGCTTTCGCGGGGGGACCTACGAGCAGTACTTC
>-|TRBD1|TRBV7-9|TRBJ1-1
CASSRSGGAGEAFF
TGTGCCAGCAGCCGCTCAGGGGGCGCGGGTGAAGCTTTCTTT
>-|-|TRBV29-1|TRBJ1-1
CSGRWSTEAFF
TGCAGCGGCCGGTGGAGCACTGAAGCTTTCTTT
>few|TRBD1|TRBV5-8|TRBJ1-2
CASSFGQALSYGYTF
TGTGCCAGCAGCTTTGGACAGGCGCTATCCTATGGCTACACCTTC
>-|-|TRBV3-1/TRBV3-2|TRBJ1-2
CASSQDSHRGNYGYTF
TGTGCCAGCAGCCAAGATTCTCATAGGGGGAACTATGGCTACACCTTC
>-|-|TRBV10-1|TRBJ1-2
CAPFVGPDYGYTF
TGCGCCCCGTTTGTGGGGCCGGACTATGGCTACACCTTC
>-|TRBD2|TRBV7-9|TRBJ2-5
CASSPRLGLAGGGQETQYF
TGTGCCAGCAGCCCCCGTTTAGGGCTAGCGGGAGGGGGGCAAGAGACCCAGTACTTC
>few|-|TRBV2|TRBJ1-6
CASRFQTASNSPLHF
TGTGCCAGCAGGTTCCAGACAGCAAGTAATTCACCCCTCCACTTT
>-|-|TRBV5-6|TRBJ1-4
CASSLKAADEKLFF
TGTGCCAGCAGCTTGAAGGCGGCGGATGAAAAACTGTTTTTT
>-|-|TRBV2|TRBJ2-1
CASSGGWGSYNEQFF
TGTGCCAGCAGTGGAGGGTGGGGCTCCTACAATGAGCAGTTCTTC
>-|TRBD1|TRBV7-6|TRBJ1-5
CASSLGTGGGQPQHF
TGTGCCAGCAGCTTAGGGACAGGGGGAGGCCAGCCCCAGCATTTT
>-|-|TRBV19|TRBJ1-1
CASSPYGGSTEAFF
TGTGCCAGTAGCCCATACGGAGGTAGCACTGAAGCTTTCTTT
>-|-|TRBV12-3/TRBV12-4|TRBJ1-1
CASSNRSSRVAFF
TGTGCCAGCAGTAATCGGTCCTCGCGGGTCGCTTTCTTT
>-|-|TRBV12-3/TRBV12-4|TRBJ2-7
CASRRQTYEQYF
TGTGCCAGCAGGCGACAAACCTACGAGCAGTACTTC
>once|TRBD2|TRBV29-1|TRBJ2-1
CSVWDATSGMGGQFF
TGCAGCGTTTGGGATGCGACTAGCGGGATGGGGGGGCAGTTCTTC
>few|-|TRBV15|TRBJ1-4
CATSRDAGMDEKLFF
TGTGCCACCAGCAGAGATGCAGGGATGGACGAAAAACTGTTTTTT
>-|TRBD2|TRBV19|TRBJ2-1
CASSILRGSGSTYNEQFF
TGTGCCAGTAGTATCCTTCGTGGGAGCGGGAGTACTTACAATGAGCAGTTCTTC
>-|TRBD1|TRBV19|TRBJ1-3
CASSPTGSDGNTIYF
TGTGCCAGTAGTCCGACAGGGTCGGATGGAAACACCATATATTTT
>-|TRBD1|TRBV7-9|TRBJ2-7
CASSHTDLGQGGTYEQYF
TGTGCCAGCAGCCACACGGATCTAGGACAGGGGGGTACCTACGAGCAGTACTTC
>-|-|TRBV5-6|TRBJ2-4
CASSWAGTGNIQYF
TGTGCCAGCAGCTGGGCCGGAACAGGGAACATTCAGTACTTC
>-|TRBD1|TRBV11-3|TRBJ1-2
CASSSRTGGIKSYGYTF
TGTGCCAGCAGCTCCCGGACAGGGGGCATTAAGAGTTATGGCTACACCTTC
>-|TRBD2|TRBV7-9|TRBJ2-1
CASNRSGGKGEQFF
TGTGCCAGCAACCGTAGCGGGGGGAAGGGTGAGCAGTTCTTC
>-|-|TRBV10-2|TRBJ2-7
CASRPRVSGEQYF
TGCGCCAGCAGGCCCAGGGTTTCTGGTGAGCAGTACTTC
>-|-|TRBV12-3/TRBV12-4|TRBJ1-2
CASSPDSYGYTF
TGTGCCAGCAGCCCGGACAGCTATGGCTACACCTTC
>-|-|TRBV4-2|TRBJ1-1
CASSQGEGVNEAFF
TGTGCCAGCAGCCAAGGGGAAGGGGTGAATGAAGCTTTCTTT
>few|-|TRBV28|TRBJ2-5
CASSFRGFRRGYETQYF
TGTGCCAGCAGTTTCCGAGGGTTTCGTAGAGGGTACGAGACCCAGTACTTC
>once|-|TRBV5-1|TRBJ1-2
CVSSLADGRYGYTF
TGCGTCAGCAGCTTGGCGGACGGACGCTATGGCTACACCTTC
>-|-|TRBV7-8|TRBJ1-1
CASSLLANTEAFF
TGTGCCAGCAGCTTATTAGCGAACACTGAAGCTTTCTTT
>few|-|TRBV6-5|TRBJ1-1
CASRDTTGLSEAFF
TGTGCCAGCAGGGACACGACAGGATTGTCTGAAGCTTTCTTT
>once|-|TRBV19|TRBJ2-7
CASRTRDNSYEQYF
TGTGCCAGCAGGACGCGGGACAACTCCTACGAGCAGTACTTC
>-|-|TRBV7-2|TRBJ1-2
CASSLRQVGVYGYTF
TGTGCCAGCAGCTTGCGACAGGTTGGGGTCTATGGCTACACCTTC
>-|-|TRBV7-2|TRBJ2-1
CASSLAGPKLVVEQFF
TGTGCCAGCAGCTTAGCGGGACCCAAACTAGTTGTGGAGCAGTTCTTC
>-|-|TRBV19|TRBJ1-5
CASSGTRGNQPQHF
TGTGCCAGTAGTGGAACTAGGGGCAATCAGCCCCAGCATTTT
>-|TRBD2|TRBV5-6|TRBJ2-3
CASSPGGTSGSPDTQYF
TGTGCCAGCAGCCCTGGGGGGACTAGCGGGTCCCCAGATACGCAGTATTTT
>-|-|TRBV18|TRBJ2-1
CASSPPLGGGAEQFF
TGTGCCAGCTCACCACCGCTGGGTGGTGGCGCAGAGCAGTTCTTC
>-|TRBD2|TRBV7-6|TRBJ2-1
CASSLAASGSYAASYNEQFF
TGTGCCAGCAGCTTAGCTGCTAGCGGAAGCTACGCCGCCTCCTACAATGAGCAGTTCTTC
>-|TRBD1|TRBV5-1|TRBJ1-1
CASSLIPGGAPFF
TGTGCCAGCAGCTTGATACCAGGGGGCGCGCCTTTCTTT